This TCR beta chain was sequenced during a study of PD-1 blockade in classical Hodgkin lymphoma. Study-wide results and limits: A significant rise in TCR diversity was seen by C4D1 for CD4+ cells but not for CD8+ cells.

A note on this clone: The antigen is not known.

In every patient, relapse followed autologous stem cell transplantation, while exposure to brentuximab vedotin differed. Germline V lookup: CDR1 SGHRS, CDR2 YFSETQ. This CDR3 has 13 amino acids. V lost 3 bases to trimming and J lost 1 base, with 7 bases between them. Method: immunoSEQ multiplex PCR; TCRdb's copy keeps in-frame clones and lacks some. The profile shows just under 45,000 clones, approximately 70% of them singletons. The TCR sequence derives from a human donor with classical Hodgkin lymphoma. V gene TRBV5-1 combines with J gene TRBJ1-1; D remains unclear. Source: peripheral blood mononuclear cells (PBMCs), taken before the second cycle of nivolumab. CDR3 sequence reads: CASSSPANTEAFF. For the CDR3, the DNA is TGCGCCAGCAGCTCGCCAGCGAACACTGAAGCTTTCTTT.